What follows are 5 T cell receptor beta chains derived from one specimen sequenced in a study of T cells in Graves' hyperthyroidism and ophthalmopathy. RNA transcripts yielded amplified TCR beta CDR3 regions. HTBI primers drove first-round RT-PCR of the TCR CDR3. TCRdb fed the multiplex PCR reads into MiXCR, producing one record per CDR3 protein. The sample shows 490,000 or so distinct CDR3 sequences, 22% of them seen only once. Sequencing input: blood. These receptors originate from a woman aged 70-85 years with Graves' ophthalmopathy.

The rearrangement joins TRBV7-9 to TRBJ1-4, with TRBD1 matching 8 bases. CDR1 is SEHNR and CDR2 is FQNEAQ in the germline V gene (reference sequence). The CDR3 spans 15 residues. After removal of 4 bases from V and 5 bases from J, the junction contained 6 bases not matched to a gene. For the CDR3, the DNA is TGTGCCAGCAGCTCCGGACAGGGAAACAATGAAAAACTGTTTTTT. Protein sequence: CASSSGQGNNEKLFF.

The rearrangement joins TRBV7-6 to TRBJ2-5; D not resolved. The germline V gene has CDR1 SGHVS and CDR2 FNYEAQ. The CDR3 runs to 12 residues. With 5 bases removed from V and 5 bases from J, the gap between germline ends came to 9 bases. CDR3 in DNA: TGTGCCAGCAGCCCTAATAGCGAGACCCAGTACTTC. Encoded protein: CASSPNSETQYF.

This clonotype showed up many times. V and J are TRBV20-1 and TRBJ2-3, with no clear D. This CDR3 region has 16 residues. CDR1 and CDR2 from the germline V gene are DFQATT and SNEGSKA (reference sequence). V was pared by 1 base and J by 2 bases, with 16 bases between. This CDR3 is CSARGVGRMDTDTQYF. The CDR3 region has the DNA TGCAGTGCTAGAGGCGTCGGCAGGATGGACACAGATACGCAGTATTTT.

This chain links TRBV30 with TRBJ2-1; 8 positions agree with TRBD2. Losses at the gene ends were 0 bases for V and 6 bases for J; bases not matched to a gene: 7. The CDR3 totals 15 residues. Germline lookup yields CDR1 GTSNPN and CDR2 SVGIG (reference sequence). CDR3 DNA sequence: TGTGCCTGGAGTGTAAGGCTAGCGGGTGGCAATGAGCAGTTCTTC. The encoded protein is CAWSVRLAGGNEQFF.

This clonotype was counted a few times. The CDR3: CATSGTIGELFF. The CDR3, as DNA: TGTGCCACCAGTGGTACGATCGGGGAGCTGTTTTTT. The rearrangement joins TRBV24-1 to TRBJ2-2, with D unclear. The CDR3 runs 12 residues. CDR1 and CDR2 from the germline V gene are KGHDR and SFDVKD. V was trimmed by 5 bases and J by 7 bases, leaving 7 bases between them.